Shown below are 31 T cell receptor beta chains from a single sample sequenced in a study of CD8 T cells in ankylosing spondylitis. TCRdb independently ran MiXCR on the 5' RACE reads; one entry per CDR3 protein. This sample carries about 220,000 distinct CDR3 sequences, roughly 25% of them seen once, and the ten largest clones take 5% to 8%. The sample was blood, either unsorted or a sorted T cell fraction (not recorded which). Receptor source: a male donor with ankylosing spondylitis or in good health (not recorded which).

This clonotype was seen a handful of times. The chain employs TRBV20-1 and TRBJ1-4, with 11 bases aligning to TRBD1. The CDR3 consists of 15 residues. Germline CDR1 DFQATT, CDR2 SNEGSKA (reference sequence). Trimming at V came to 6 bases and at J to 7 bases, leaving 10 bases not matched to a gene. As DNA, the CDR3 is TGCAGTGCCAAGGACAGGGGGCCCGTCGGTGAAAAACTGTTTTTT. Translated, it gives CSAKDRGPVGEKLFF.

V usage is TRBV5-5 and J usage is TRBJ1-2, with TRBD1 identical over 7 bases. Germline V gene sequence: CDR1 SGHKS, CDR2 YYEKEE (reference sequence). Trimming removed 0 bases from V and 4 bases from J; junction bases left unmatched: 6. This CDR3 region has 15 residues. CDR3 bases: TGTGCCAGCAGCTTGGCCTTGGACAGGATCTATGGCTACACCTTC. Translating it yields CASSLALDRIYGYTF.

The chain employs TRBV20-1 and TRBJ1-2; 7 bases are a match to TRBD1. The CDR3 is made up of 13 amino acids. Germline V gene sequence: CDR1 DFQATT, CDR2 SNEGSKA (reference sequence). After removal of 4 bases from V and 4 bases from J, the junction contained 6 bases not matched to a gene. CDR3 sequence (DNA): TGCAGTGCTATAGAATCAGGGGGCTATGGCTACACCTTC. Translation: CSAIESGGYGYTF.

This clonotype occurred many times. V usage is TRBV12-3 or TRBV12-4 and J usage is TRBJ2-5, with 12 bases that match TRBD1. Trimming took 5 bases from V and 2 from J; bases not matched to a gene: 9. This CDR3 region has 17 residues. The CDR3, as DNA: TGTGCCAGCAGTAAGCCGGGACAGGGGGCGAAACAAGAGACCCAGTACTTC. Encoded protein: CASSKPGQGAKQETQYF.

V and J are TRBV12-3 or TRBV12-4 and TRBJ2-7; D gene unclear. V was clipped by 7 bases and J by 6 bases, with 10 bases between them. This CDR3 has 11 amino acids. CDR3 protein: CASTLTGEQYF. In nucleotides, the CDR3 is TGTGCCAGCACCCTAACCGGCGAGCAGTACTTC.

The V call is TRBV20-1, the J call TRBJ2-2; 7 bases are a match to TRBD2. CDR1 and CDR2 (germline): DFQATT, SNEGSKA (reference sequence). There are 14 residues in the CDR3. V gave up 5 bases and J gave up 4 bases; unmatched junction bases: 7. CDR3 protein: CSAPRGGGTGELFF. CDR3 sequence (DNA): TGCAGTGCTCCGAGGGGCGGGGGCACCGGGGAGCTGTTTTTT.

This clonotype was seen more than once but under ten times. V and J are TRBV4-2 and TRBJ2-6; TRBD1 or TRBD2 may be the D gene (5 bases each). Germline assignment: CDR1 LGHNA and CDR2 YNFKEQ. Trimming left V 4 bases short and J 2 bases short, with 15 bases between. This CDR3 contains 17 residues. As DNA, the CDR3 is TGTGCCAGCAGCCCATGGGACCACCTCACTGGGGCCAACGTCCTGACTTTC. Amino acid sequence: CASSPWDHLTGANVLTF.

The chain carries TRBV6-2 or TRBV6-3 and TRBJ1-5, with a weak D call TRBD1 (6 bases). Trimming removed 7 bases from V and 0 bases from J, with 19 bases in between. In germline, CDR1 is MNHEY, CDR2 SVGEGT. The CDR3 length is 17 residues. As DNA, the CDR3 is TGTGCCAGCAAGGGGGGGTCGACAATTGATAGCAATCAGCCCCAGCATTTT. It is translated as CASKGGSTIDSNQPQHF.

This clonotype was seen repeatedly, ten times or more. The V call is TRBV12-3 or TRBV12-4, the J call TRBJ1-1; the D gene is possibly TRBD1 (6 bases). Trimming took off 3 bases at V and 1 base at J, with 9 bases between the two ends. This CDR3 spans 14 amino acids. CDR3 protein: CASSFSGANTEAFF. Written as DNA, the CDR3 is TGTGCCAGCAGTTTCTCGGGGGCGAACACTGAAGCTTTCTTT.

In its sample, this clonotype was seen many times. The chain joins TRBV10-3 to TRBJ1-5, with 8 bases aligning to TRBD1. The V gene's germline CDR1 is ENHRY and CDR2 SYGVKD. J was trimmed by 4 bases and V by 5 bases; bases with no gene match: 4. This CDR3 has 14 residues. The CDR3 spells CAISRTGGNQPQHF. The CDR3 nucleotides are TGTGCCATCAGTCGAACAGGGGGTAATCAGCCCCAGCATTTT.

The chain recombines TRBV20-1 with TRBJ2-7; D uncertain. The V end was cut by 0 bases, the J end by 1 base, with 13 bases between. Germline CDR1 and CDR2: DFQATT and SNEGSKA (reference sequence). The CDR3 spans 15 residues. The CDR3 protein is CSARENERWSYEQYF. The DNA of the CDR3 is TGCAGTGCTAGAGAAAACGAGAGGTGGTCCTACGAGCAGTACTTC.

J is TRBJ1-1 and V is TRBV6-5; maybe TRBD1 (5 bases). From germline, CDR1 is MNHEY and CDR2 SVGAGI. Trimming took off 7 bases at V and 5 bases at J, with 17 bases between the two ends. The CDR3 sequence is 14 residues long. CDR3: CASIMDMAWTEAFF. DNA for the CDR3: TGTGCCAGCATTATGGACATGGCGTGGACTGAAGCTTTCTTT.

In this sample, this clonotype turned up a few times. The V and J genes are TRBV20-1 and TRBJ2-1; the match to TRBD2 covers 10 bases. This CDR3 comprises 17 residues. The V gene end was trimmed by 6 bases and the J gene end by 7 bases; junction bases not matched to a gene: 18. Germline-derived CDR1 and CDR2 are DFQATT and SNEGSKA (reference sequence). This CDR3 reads CSAPRFLSSGSSNEQFF. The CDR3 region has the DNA TGCAGTGCCCCCCGGTTCCTTTCTAGCGGGAGCAGTAATGAGCAGTTCTTC.

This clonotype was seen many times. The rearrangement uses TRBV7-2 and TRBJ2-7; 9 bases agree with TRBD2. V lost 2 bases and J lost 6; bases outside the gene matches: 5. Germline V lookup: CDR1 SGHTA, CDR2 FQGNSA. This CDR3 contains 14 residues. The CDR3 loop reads CASSLLAGTLEQYF. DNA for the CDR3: TGTGCCAGCAGCTTACTAGCGGGAACCCTCGAGCAGTACTTC.

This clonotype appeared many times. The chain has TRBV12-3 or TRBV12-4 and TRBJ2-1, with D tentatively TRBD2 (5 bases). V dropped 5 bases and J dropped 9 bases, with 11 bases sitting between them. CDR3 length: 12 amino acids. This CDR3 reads CASSPGVGEQFF. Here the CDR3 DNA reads TGTGCCAGCAGTCCCGGGGTTGGTGAGCAGTTCTTC.

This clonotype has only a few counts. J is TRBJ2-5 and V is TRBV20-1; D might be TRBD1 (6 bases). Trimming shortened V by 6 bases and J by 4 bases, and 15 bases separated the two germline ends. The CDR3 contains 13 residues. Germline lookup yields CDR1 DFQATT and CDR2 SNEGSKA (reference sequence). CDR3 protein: CSASQGPSETQYF. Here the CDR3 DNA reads TGCAGTGCCTCACAGGGTCCCTCAGAGACCCAGTACTTC.

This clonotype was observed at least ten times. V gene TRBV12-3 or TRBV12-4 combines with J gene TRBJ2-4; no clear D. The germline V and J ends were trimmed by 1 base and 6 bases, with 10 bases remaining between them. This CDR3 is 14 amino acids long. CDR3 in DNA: TGTGCCAGCAGTTTAGGGCTAGTAGGAAACATTCAGTACTTC. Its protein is CASSLGLVGNIQYF.

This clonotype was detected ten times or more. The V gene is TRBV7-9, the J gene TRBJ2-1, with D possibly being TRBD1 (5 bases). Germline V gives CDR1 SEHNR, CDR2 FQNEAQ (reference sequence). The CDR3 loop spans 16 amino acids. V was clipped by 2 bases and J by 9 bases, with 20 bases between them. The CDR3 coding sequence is TGTGCCAGCAGCTTACGATCCCTAAGGGCCCAGGGTGAGCAGTTCTTC. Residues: CASSLRSLRAQGEQFF.

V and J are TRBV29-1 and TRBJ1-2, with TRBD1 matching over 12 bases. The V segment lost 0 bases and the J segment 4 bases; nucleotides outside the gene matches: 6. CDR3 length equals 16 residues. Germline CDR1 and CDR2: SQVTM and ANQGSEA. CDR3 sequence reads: CSVEDSAGQGAYGYTF. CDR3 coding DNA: TGCAGCGTTGAAGATAGCGCGGGACAGGGGGCCTATGGCTACACCTTC.

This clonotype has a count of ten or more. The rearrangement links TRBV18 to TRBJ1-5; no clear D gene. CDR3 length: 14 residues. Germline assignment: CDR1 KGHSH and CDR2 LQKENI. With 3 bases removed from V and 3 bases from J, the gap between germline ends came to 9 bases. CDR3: CASSPAGNNQPQHF. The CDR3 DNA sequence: TGTGCCAGCTCACCGGCGGGGAACAATCAGCCCCAGCATTTT.

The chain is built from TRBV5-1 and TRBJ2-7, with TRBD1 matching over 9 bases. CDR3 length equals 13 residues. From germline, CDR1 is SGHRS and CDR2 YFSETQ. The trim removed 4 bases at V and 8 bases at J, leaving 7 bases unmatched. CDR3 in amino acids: CASSRTGEGKQYF. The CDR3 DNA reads TGCGCCAGCAGCAGGACAGGGGAGGGGAAGCAGTACTTC.

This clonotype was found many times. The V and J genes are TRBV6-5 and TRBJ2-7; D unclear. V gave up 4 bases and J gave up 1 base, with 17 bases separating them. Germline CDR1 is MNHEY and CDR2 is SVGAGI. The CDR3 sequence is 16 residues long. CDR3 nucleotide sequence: TGTGCCAGCAGTTCCCCCAGTAGGGCCGCATCCTACGAGCAGTACTTC. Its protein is CASSSPSRAASYEQYF.

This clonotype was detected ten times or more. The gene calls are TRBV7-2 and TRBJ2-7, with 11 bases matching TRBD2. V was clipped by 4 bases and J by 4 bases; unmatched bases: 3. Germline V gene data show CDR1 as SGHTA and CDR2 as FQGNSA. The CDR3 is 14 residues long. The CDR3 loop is CASSYRTSGYEQYF. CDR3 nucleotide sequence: TGTGCCAGCAGCTATAGGACTAGCGGGTACGAGCAGTACTTC.

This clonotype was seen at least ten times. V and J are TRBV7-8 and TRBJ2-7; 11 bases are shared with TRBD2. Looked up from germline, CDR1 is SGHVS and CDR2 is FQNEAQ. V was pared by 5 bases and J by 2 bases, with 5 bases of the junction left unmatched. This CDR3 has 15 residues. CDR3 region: CASSTGTSGPYEQYF. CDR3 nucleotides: TGTGCCAGCAGCACCGGGACTAGCGGCCCCTACGAGCAGTACTTC.

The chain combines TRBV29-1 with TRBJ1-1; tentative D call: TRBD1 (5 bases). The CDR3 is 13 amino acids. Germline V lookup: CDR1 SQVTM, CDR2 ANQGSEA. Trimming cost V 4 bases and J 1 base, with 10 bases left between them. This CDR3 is CSVVEGTNTEAFF. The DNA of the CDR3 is TGCAGCGTTGTTGAGGGGACGAACACTGAAGCTTTCTTT.

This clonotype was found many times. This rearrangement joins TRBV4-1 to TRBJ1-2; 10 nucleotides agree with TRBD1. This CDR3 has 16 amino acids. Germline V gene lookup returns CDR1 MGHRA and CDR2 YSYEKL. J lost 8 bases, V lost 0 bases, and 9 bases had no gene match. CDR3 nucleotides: TGCGCCAGCAGCCAAGATAGTCCGGGACAGGGGCTGGGCTACACCTTC. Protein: CASSQDSPGQGLGYTF.

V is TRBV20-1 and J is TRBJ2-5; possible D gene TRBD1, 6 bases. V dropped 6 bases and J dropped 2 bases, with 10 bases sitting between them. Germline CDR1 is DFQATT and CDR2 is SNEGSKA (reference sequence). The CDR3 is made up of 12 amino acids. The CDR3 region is CSARGAQETQYF. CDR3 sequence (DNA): TGCAGTGCCAGGGGCGCGCAAGAGACCCAGTACTTC.

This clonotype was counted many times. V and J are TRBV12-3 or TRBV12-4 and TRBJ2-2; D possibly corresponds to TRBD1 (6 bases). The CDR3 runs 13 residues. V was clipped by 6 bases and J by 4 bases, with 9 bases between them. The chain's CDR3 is CASSRGGTGELFF. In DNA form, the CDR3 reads TGTGCCAGCAGCCGAGGGGGCACCGGGGAGCTGTTTTTT.

The CDR3 is CASSLFRLGGYTF. The CDR3, as DNA: TGTGCCAGCAGCTTGTTTCGGCTCGGTGGCTACACCTTC. The chain has TRBV5-4 and TRBJ1-2; no clear D. V gave up 1 base and J gave up 7 bases, with 11 bases separating them. The germline V gene has CDR1 SGHNT and CDR2 YYREEE (reference sequence). This CDR3 is built from 13 residues.

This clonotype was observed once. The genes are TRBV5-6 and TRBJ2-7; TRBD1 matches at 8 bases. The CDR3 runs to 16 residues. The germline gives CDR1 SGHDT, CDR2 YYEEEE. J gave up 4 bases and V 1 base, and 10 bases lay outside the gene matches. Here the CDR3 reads CASSLLGPGGAYEQYF. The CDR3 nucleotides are TGTGCCAGCAGCTTGCTCGGCCCAGGGGGCGCGTACGAGCAGTACTTC.

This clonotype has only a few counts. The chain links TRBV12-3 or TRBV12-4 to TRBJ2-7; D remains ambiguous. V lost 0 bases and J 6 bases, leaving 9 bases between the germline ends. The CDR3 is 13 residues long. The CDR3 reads CASSLAAFREQYF. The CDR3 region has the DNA TGTGCCAGCAGTTTAGCCGCATTTCGCGAGCAGTACTTC.